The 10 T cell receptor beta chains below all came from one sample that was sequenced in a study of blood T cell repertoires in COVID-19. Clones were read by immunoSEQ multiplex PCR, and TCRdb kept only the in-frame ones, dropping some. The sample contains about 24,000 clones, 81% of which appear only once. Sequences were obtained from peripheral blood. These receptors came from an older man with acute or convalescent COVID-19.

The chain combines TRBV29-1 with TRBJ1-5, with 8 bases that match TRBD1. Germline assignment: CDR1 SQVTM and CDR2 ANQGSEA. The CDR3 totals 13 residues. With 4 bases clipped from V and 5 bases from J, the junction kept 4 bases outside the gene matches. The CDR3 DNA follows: TGCAGCGTTGGACAGGGGCCATATCAGCCCCAGCATTTT. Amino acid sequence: CSVGQGPYQPQHF. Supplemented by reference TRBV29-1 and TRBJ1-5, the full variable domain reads SAVISQKPSRDICQRGTSLTIQCQVDSQVTMMFWYRQQPGQSLTLIATANQGSEATYESGFVIDKFPISRPNLTFSTLTVSNMSPEDSSIYLCSVGQGPYQPQHFGDGTRLSIL.

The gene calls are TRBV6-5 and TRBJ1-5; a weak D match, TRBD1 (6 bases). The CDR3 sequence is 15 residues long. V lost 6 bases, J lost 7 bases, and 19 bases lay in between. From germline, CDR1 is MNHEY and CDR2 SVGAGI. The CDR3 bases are TGTGCCAGCAGCCAACAGGGAGCCGTTATCCAGCCCCAGCATTTT. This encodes CASSQQGAVIQPQHF.

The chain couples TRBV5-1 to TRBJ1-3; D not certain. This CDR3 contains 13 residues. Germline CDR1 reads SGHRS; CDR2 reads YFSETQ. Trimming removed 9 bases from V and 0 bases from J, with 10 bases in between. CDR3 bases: TGCGCCACCTCTCAGGACTCTGGAAACACCATATATTTT. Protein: CATSQDSGNTIYF. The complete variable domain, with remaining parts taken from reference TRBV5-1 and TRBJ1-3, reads KAGVTQTPRYLIKTRGQQVTLSCSPISGHRSVSWYQQTPGQGLQFLFEYFSETQRNKGNFPGRFSGRQFSNSRSEMNVSTLELGDSALYLCATSQDSGNTIYFGEGSWLTVV.

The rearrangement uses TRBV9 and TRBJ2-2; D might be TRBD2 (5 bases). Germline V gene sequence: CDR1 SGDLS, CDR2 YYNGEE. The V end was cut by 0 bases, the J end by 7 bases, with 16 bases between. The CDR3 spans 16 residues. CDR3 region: CASSVGFLAAGGELFF. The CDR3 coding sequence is TGTGCCAGCAGCGTAGGATTTTTAGCCGCGGGCGGGGAGCTGTTTTTT.

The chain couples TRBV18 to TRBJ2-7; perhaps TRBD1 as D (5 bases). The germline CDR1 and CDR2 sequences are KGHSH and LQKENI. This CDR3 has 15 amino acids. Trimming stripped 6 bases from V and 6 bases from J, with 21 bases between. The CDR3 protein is CASSPAQGALGEQYF. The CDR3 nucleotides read TGTGCCAGCTCCCCGGCTCAAGGGGCCCTCGGCGAGCAGTACTTC.

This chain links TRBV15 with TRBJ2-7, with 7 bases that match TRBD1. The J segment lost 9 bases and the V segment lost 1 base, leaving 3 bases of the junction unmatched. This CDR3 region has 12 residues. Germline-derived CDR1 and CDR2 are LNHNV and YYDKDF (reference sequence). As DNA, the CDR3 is TGTGCCACCAGCAGAGGACAGGGTCCGCAGTACTTC. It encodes CATSRGQGPQYF.

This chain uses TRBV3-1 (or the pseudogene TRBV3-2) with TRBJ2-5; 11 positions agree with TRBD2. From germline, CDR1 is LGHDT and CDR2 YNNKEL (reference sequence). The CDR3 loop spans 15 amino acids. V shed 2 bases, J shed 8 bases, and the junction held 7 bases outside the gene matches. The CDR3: CASSQITSGSDTQYF. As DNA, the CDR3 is TGTGCCAGCAGCCAAATCACTAGCGGGAGTGATACCCAGTACTTC.

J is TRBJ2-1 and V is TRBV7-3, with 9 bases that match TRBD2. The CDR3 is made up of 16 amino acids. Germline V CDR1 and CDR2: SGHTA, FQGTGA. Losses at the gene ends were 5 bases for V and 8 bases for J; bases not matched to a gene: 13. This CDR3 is CASSPSLQRGAYEQFF. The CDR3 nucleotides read TGTGCCAGCAGCCCCTCCTTACAGCGGGGGGCCTATGAGCAGTTCTTC.

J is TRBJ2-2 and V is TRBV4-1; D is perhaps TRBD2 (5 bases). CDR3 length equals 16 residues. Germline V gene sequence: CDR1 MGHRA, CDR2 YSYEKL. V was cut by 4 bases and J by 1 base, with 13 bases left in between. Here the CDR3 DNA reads TGCGCCAGCAGCCTCAACTCGGGATGGAACACCGGGGAGCTGTTTTTT. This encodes CASSLNSGWNTGELFF.

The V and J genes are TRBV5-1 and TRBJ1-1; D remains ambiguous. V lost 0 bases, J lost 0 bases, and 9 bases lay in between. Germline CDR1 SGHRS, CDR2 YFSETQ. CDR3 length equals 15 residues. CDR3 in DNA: TGCGCCAGCAGCTTGGCCAGTACGATGAACACTGAAGCTTTCTTT. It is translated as CASSLASTMNTEAFF. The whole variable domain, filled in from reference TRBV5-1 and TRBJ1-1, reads KAGVTQTPRYLIKTRGQQVTLSCSPISGHRSVSWYQQTPGQGLQFLFEYFSETQRNKGNFPGRFSGRQFSNSRSEMNVSTLELGDSALYLCASSLASTMNTEAFFGQGTRLTVV.